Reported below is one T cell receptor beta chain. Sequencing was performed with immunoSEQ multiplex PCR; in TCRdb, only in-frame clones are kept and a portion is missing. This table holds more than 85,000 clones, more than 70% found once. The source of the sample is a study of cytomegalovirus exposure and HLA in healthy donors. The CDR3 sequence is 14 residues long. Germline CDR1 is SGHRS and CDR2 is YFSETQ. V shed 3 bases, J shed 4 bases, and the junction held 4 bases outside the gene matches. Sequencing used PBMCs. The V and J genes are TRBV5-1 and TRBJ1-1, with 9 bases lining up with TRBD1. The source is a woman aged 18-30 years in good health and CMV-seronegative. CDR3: CASSSGTGSTEAFF. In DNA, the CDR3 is TGCGCCAGCAGCTCAGGGACAGGGTCCACTGAAGCTTTCTTT.